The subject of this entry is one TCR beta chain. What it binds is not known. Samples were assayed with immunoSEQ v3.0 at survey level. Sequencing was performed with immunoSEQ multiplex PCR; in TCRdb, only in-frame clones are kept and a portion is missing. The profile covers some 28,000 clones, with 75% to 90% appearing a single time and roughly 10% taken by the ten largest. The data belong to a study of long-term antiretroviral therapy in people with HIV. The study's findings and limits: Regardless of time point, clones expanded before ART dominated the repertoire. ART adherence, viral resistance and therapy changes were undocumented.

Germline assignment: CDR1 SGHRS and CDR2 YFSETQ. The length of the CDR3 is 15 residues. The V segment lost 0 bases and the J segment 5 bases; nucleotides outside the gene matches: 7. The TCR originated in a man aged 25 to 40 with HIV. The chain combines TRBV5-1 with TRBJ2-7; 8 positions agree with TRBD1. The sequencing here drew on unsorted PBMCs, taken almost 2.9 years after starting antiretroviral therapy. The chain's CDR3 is CASSLEGRGQDEQYF. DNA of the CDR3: TGCGCCAGCAGCTTGGAAGGCAGGGGGCAAGACGAGCAGTACTTC.